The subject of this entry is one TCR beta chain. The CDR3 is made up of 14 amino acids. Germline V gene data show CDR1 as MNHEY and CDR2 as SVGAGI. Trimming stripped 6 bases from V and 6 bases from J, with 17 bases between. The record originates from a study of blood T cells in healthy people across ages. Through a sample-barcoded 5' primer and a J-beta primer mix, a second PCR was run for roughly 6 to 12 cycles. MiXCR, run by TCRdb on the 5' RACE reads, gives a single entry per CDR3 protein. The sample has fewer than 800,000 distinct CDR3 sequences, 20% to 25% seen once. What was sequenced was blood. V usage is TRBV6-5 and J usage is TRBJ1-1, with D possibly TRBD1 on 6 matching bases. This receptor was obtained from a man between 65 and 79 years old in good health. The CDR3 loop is CASRPDRRSAEAFF. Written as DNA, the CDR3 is TGTGCCAGCAGACCTGACAGGAGGTCCGCTGAAGCTTTCTTT.